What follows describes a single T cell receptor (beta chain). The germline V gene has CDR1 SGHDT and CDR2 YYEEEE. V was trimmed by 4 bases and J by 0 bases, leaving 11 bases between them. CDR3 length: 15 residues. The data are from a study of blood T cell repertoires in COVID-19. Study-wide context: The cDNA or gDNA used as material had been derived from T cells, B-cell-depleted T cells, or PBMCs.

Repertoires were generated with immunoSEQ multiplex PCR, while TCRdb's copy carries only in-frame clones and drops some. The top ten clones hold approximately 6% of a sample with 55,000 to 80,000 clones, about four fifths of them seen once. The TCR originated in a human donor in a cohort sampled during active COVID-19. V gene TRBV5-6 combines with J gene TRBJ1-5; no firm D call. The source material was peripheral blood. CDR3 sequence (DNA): TGTGCCAGCAGCGTCGGTGTGCATAGCAATCAGCCCCAGCATTTT. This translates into CASSVGVHSNQPQHF.